This TCR beta chain was recovered during a study of response to subunit inactivated influenza vaccine. Broader study findings: Each seasonal influenza vaccination recruits few new T cells, the authors suggested.

Trimming stripped 4 bases from V and 11 bases from J, with 12 bases between. The germline V gene encodes CDR1 SQVTM and CDR2 ANQGSEA. The CDR3 covers 11 residues. A note on this clonotype: Its specificity is not known.

In TCRdb, the RT-PCR reads were re-called with MiXCR into one record per CDR3 protein. There are approximately 570,000 distinct CDR3 sequences in the sample; approximately 7.1% occur only once, and over 10% lies in the top ten. Here the sequenced sample was PBMCs from blood, taken less than 25 months after vaccination. The TCR originated in a man aged 50-75 years who received an inactivated influenza vaccine. The chain joins TRBV29-1 to TRBJ2-1; TRBD1 or TRBD2 may be the D gene (6 bases each). In nucleotides, the CDR3 is TGCAGCGTTGTAGGGGGGAGTAAGCAGTTCTTC. Its translation is CSVVGGSKQFF.